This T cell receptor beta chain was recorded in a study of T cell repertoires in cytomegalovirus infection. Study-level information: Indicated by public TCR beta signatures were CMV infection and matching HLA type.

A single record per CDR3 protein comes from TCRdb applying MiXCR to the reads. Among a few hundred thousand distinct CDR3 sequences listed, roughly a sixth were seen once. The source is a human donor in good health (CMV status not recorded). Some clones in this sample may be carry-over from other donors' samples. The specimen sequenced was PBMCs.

The CDR3 loop reads CSARGSGERTQYF. In DNA form, the CDR3 reads TGCAGTGCTAGAGGATCGGGGGAGAGGACCCAGTACTTC. The chain joins TRBV20-1 to TRBJ2-5; TRBD2 might be the D (6 bases). Germline CDR1 reads DFQATT; CDR2 reads SNEGSKA (reference sequence). Trimming took 1 base from V and 7 from J, leaving 13 bases between them. This CDR3 is 13 amino acids long.